The source of this TCR beta chain is a study of CD8+ T cells in alopecia areata. Study summary: Tofacitinib therapy took 6 to 18 months; 6 months off drug came after.

RNA was extracted and reverse transcribed into cDNA as the sequencing template. Some clones are missing from TCRdb's copy, which holds only in-frame ones; the method was immunoSEQ multiplex PCR. The repertoire holds approximately 45,000 clones, with about three fifths as singletons. Treatment denoted: oral pan-JAK inhibitor, 5-10 mg twice daily. The germline gives CDR1 LGHNA, CDR2 YSLEER. Trimming shortened V by 1 base and J by 5 bases, and 9 bases separated the two germline ends. This CDR3 spans 13 amino acids. The receptor's source is a human donor with alopecia areata. The chain recombines TRBV4-3 with TRBJ2-7; tentatively, D is TRBD1 (5 bases). The material sequenced was CD8+ T cells sorted from blood, taken at week 4, from a patient treated with tofacitinib. The CDR3 loop is CASSQVKGHEQYF. In DNA, the CDR3 is TGCGCCAGCAGCCAAGTAAAGGGGCACGAGCAGTACTTC.